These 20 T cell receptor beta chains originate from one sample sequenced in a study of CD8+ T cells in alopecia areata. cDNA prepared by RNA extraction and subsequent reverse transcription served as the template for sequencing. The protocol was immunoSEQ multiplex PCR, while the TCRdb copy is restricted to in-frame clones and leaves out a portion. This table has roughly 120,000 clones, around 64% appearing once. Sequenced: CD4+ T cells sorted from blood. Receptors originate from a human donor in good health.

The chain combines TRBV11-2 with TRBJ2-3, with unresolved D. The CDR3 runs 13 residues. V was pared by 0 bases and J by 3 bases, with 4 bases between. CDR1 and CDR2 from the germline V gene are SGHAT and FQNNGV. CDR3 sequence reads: CASSLEGTDTQYF. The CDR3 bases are TGTGCCAGCAGCTTAGAAGGAACAGATACGCAGTATTTT.

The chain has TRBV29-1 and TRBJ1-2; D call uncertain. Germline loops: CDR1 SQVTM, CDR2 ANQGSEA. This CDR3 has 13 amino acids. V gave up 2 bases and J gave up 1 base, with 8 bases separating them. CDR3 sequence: CSVESWDNYGYTF. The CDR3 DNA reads TGCAGCGTTGAAAGCTGGGATAACTATGGCTACACCTTC.

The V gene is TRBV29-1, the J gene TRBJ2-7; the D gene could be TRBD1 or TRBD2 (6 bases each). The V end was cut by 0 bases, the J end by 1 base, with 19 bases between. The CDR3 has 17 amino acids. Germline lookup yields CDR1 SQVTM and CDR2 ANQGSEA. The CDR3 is CSVEDSTGGHSSYEQYF. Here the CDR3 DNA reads TGCAGCGTTGAAGACTCTACCGGGGGCCACTCATCCTACGAGCAGTACTTC.

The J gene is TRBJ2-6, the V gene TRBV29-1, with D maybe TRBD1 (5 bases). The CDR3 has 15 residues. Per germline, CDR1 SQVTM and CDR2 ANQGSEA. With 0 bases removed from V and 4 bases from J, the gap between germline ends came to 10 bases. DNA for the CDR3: TGCAGCGTTGAAGAGCAGGGTGCAGGGGCCAACGTCCTGACTTTC. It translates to CSVEEQGAGANVLTF.

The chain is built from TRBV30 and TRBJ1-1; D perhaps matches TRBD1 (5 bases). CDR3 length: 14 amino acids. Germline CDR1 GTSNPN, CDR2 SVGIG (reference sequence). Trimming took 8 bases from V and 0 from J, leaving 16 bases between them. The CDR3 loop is CAGTGVYMNTEAFF. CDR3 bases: TGTGCCGGAACAGGCGTCTACATGAACACTGAAGCTTTCTTT.

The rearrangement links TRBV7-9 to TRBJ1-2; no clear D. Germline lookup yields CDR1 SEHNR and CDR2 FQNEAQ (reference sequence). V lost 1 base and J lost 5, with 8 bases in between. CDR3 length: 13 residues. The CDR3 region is CASSLVRSYGYTF. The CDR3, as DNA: TGTGCCAGCAGCTTAGTCAGGTCTTATGGCTACACCTTC.

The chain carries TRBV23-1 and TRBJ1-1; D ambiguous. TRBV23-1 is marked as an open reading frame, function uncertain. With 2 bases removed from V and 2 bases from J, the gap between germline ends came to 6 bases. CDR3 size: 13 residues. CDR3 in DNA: TGCGCCAGCAGTCAACGAAAAAACACTGAAGCTTTCTTT. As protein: CASSQRKNTEAFF.

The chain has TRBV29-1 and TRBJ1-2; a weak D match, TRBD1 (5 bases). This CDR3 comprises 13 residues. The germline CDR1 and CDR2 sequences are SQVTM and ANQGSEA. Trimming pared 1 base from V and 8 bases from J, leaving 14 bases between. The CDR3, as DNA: TGCAGCGTTGAAGGCCCACAGCGGGACGGCTACACCTTC. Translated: CSVEGPQRDGYTF.

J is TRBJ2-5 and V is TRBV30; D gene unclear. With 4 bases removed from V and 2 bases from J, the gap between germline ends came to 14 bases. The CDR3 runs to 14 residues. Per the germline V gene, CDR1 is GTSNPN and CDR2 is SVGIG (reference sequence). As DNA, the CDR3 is TGTGCCTGGACCCCGACTGCACTTCAAGAGACCCAGTACTTC. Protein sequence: CAWTPTALQETQYF.

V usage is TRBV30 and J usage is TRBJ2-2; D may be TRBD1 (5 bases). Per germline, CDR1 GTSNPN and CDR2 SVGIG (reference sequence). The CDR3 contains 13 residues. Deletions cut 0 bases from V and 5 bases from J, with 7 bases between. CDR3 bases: TGTGCCTGGAGTGTACGGACAACCGGGGAGCTGTTTTTT. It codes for CAWSVRTTGELFF.

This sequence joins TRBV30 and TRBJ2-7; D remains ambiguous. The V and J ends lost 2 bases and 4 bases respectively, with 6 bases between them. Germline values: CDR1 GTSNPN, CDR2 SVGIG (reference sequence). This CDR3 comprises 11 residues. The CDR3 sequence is CAWSYEYEQYF. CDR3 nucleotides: TGTGCCTGGAGTTACGAATACGAGCAGTACTTC. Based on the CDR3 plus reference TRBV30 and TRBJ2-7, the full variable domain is SQTIHQWPATLVQPVGSPLSLECTVEGTSNPNLYWYRQAAGRGLQLLFYSVGIGQISSEVPQNLSASRPQDRQFILSSKKLLLSDSGFYLCAWSYEYEQYFGPGTRLTVT.

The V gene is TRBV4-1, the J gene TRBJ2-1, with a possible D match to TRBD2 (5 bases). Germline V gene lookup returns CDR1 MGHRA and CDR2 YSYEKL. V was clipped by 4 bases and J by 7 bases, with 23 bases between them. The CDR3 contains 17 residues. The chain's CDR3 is CASSPRPSSTLRNEQFF. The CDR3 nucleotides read TGCGCCAGCAGCCCTCGACCTTCTAGCACCTTGCGGAATGAGCAGTTCTTC.

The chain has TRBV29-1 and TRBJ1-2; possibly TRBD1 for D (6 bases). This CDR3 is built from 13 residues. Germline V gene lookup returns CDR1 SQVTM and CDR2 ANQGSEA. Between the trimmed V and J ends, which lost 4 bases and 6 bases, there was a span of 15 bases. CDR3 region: CSVALRQANGYTF. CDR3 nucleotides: TGCAGCGTTGCCCTCCGACAGGCAAATGGCTACACCTTC.

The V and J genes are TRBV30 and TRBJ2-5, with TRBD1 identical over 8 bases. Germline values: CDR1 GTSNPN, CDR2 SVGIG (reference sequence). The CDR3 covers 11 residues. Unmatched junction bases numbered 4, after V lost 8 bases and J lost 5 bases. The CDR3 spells CAQGAGETQYF. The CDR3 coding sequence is TGTGCCCAGGGGGCAGGGGAGACCCAGTACTTC.

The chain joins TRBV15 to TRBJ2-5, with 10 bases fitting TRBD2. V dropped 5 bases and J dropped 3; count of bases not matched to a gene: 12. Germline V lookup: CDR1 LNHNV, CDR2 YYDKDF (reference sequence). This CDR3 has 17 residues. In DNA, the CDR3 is TGTGCCACCAGCCGACTATCCGGGACTAGCGATAAAGAGACCCAGTACTTC. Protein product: CATSRLSGTSDKETQYF.

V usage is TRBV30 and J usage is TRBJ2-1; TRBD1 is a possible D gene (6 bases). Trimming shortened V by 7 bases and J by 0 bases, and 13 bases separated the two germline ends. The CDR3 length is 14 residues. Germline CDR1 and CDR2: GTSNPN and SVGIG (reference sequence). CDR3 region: CAFTRTASYNEQFF. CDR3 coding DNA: TGTGCCTTCACAAGGACAGCCTCCTACAATGAGCAGTTCTTC.

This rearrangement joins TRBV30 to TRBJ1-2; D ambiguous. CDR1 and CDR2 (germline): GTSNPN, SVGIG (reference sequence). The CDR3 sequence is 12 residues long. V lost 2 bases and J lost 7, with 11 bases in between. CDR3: CAWSISLGGYTF. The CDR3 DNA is TGTGCCTGGAGTATATCTCTTGGTGGCTACACCTTC. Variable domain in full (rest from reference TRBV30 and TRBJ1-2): SQTIHQWPATLVQPVGSPLSLECTVEGTSNPNLYWYRQAAGRGLQLLFYSVGIGQISSEVPQNLSASRPQDRQFILSSKKLLLSDSGFYLCAWSISLGGYTFGSGTRLTVV.

The CDR3 coding sequence is TGCAGCTTCCCCAGGGGTTCTAGCACAGATACGCAGTATTTT. This sequence encodes CSFPRGSSTDTQYF. V usage is TRBV29-1 and J usage is TRBJ2-3; D may be TRBD1 (6 bases). From germline, CDR1 is SQVTM and CDR2 ANQGSEA. V dropped 8 bases and J dropped 0 bases, with 15 bases sitting between them. The CDR3 length is 14 residues.

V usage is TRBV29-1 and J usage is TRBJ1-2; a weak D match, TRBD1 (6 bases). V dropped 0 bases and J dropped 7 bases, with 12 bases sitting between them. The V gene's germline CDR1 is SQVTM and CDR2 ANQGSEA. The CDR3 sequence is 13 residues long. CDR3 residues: CSVEEAGATGYTF. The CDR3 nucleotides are TGCAGCGTTGAAGAGGCAGGGGCCACTGGCTACACCTTC.

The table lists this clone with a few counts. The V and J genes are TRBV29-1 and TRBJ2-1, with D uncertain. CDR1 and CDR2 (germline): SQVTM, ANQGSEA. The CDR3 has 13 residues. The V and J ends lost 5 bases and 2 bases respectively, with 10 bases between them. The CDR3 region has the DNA TGCAGCGTTCGACGGAGTACCTACAATGAGCAGTTCTTC. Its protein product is CSVRRSTYNEQFF.